The 10 T cell receptor beta chains given below trace back to one sample, sequenced in a study of T cells expressing NK-cell markers. One entry per CDR3 protein, without DNA, is what TCRdb gives after re-calling the 5' RACE reads. This table lists under 500,000 distinct CDR3 sequences. Material: blood T cells: a sorted CD56 or NKG2C T cell subset, CD4+ or CD8+ T cells, or bulk PBMC T cells (not recorded which). The receptors originated from a woman between 18 and 70 years old in good health.

The gene calls are TRBV6-1 and TRBJ1-1; TCRdb's D call, TRBD1, is unchecked because there is no DNA. CDR1 and CDR2 (germline): MNHNS, SASEGT. The CDR3 is 16 amino acids. CDR3 residues: CASSPFVGVGNTEAFF.

V gene TRBV7-9 combines with J gene TRBJ2-3; there is no DNA to check the TCRdb D call of TRBD1. This CDR3 has 15 amino acids. The V gene's germline CDR1 is SEHNR and CDR2 FQNEAQ (reference sequence). CDR3 residues: CASSPTTGAADTQYF.

The chain uses TRBV6-2 or TRBV6-3 and TRBJ2-3; without DNA, the TCRdb call of TRBD2 cannot be checked. Germline V gene sequence: CDR1 MNHEY, CDR2 SVGEGT. The CDR3 contains 12 residues. CDR3 in amino acids: CASSYFLAGQYF.

The chain links TRBV6-5 to TRBJ2-5; with no DNA, the TCRdb D assignment of TRBD2 cannot be verified. The CDR3 is 18 amino acids. The V gene's germline CDR1 is MNHEY and CDR2 SVGAGI. The CDR3 reads CASSYLQTGPLHGETQYF.

The J gene is TRBJ2-1, the V gene TRBV12-3 or TRBV12-4; TCRdb's D gene call, TRBD1, goes unchecked for lack of DNA. The CDR3 runs 16 residues. The CDR3: CASKLRQGASYNEQFF.

V and J are TRBV10-3 and TRBJ2-5; without DNA, the TCRdb call of TRBD2 cannot be checked. Germline V gives CDR1 ENHRY, CDR2 SYGVKD. The CDR3 is made up of 14 amino acids. The CDR3 here is CAIKAWEGSETQYF.

This rearrangement joins TRBV29-1 to TRBJ1-1. The CDR3 is 11 amino acids. Germline V gene sequence: CDR1 SQVTM, CDR2 ANQGSEA. The CDR3 protein is CSVEGGPEAFF.

The chain joins TRBV20-1 to TRBJ2-5; TCRdb picks TRBD2, but there is no DNA to check that call. Germline loops: CDR1 DFQATT, CDR2 SNEGSKA (reference sequence). The CDR3 spans 16 residues. This chain's CDR3 is CSARSYSGSSQETQYF.

This chain uses TRBV7-3 with TRBJ1-2; there is no DNA to check the TCRdb D call of TRBD1. CDR1 and CDR2 (germline): SGHTA, FQGTGA. This CDR3 has 14 amino acids. CDR3 in amino acids: CASSLNVRADGYTF. Together with reference TRBV7-3 and TRBJ1-2, the CDR3 gives the full variable domain: GAGVSQTPSNKVTEKGKYVELRCDPISGHTALYWYRQSLGQGPEFLIYFQGTGAADDSGLPNDRFFAVRPEGSVSTLKIQRTERGDSAVYLCASSLNVRADGYTFGSGTRLTVV.

This sequence joins TRBV7-2 and TRBJ2-3; the D gene TCRdb calls, TRBD2, cannot be checked with no DNA. The CDR3 runs to 15 residues. Looked up from germline, CDR1 is SGHTA and CDR2 is FQGNSA. The CDR3 loop is CASSLETRKGITQYF.